This T cell receptor (beta chain) was observed in a study of long-term antiretroviral therapy in people with HIV. Points from the study as a whole: Regardless of time point, clones expanded before ART dominated the repertoire. CDR3 length ranges were narrower in HIV repertoires than in controls.

HIV-positive participants all received treatment in the United States. The J segment lost 9 bases and the V segment lost 6 bases, leaving 19 bases of the junction unmatched. The CDR3 consists of 19 residues. Germline V gene sequence: CDR1 SNHLY, CDR2 FYNNEI. Turning to this clone: Its antigen is unknown.

Sequencing used immunoSEQ v3.0 at survey level. TCRdb's copy holds only in-frame clones and misses some; the assay was immunoSEQ multiplex PCR. Of over 35,000 clones listed, less than 90% were seen once; the top ten hold 3.9%. The source was unsorted PBMCs, collected just before starting antiretroviral therapy. This chain connects TRBV2 to TRBJ2-1; the match to TRBD2 covers 14 bases. The receptor was derived from a young woman with HIV. DNA for the CDR3: TGTGCCAGCAGAGGGGGGACTAGCGGGAGTTGGTGGGCTACTAGTGAGCAGTTCTTC. This encodes CASRGGTSGSWWATSEQFF.